This T cell receptor (beta chain) was obtained from a study of OX40 agonist ivuxolimab in advanced cancers. A note on this clone: What it binds is not known.

General study findings and limits: At doses 0.1 to 3.0 mg/kg, CD4+ and CD8+ clones expanded.

Sequencing used immunoSEQ multiplex PCR; TCRdb keeps in-frame clones, though not all of them. This sample has 60,000 or so clones, with roughly 81% found just once. The germline CDR1 and CDR2 sequences are MDHEN and SYDVKM. The ends were cut back, 5 bases at V and 7 bases at J, with 17 bases in the middle. The CDR3 is 15 amino acids. The sample was CD4+ or CD8+ T cells sorted from blood, taken in a trial of the OX40 agonist ivuxolimab. The chain links TRBV28 to TRBJ1-4, with D possibly matching TRBD1 (5 bases). This receptor was obtained from an adult with an advanced solid tumor such as melanoma, head and neck, liver or kidney cancer. DNA for the CDR3: TGTGCCAGCAGTCCTCCGGGGCTGGGGAGTGAAAAACTGTTTTTT. It is translated as CASSPPGLGSEKLFF.